Shown below are 20 T cell receptor beta chains from a single sample sequenced in a study of OX40 agonist ivuxolimab in advanced cancers. Produced via immunoSEQ multiplex PCR; TCRdb's table is partial and in-frame only. Here the sample spans some 90,000 clones, roughly 93% being singletons. Material: CD4+ or CD8+ T cells sorted from blood, obtained in a trial of the OX40 agonist ivuxolimab. These receptors all stem from an adult with an advanced solid tumor such as melanoma, head and neck, liver or kidney cancer.

The chain carries TRBV10-1 and TRBJ2-3, with a weak D call TRBD2 (6 bases). CDR3 size: 17 residues. V lost 6 bases and J lost 0, with 19 bases in between. Germline loops: CDR1 WNHNN, CDR2 SYGVQD (reference sequence). CDR3: CASSSLSDGGSTDTQYF. The CDR3 DNA sequence: TGCGCCAGCAGCAGTCTTAGCGACGGAGGGAGCACAGATACGCAGTATTTT.

DNA of the CDR3: TGTGCCTGGAATAGATTCGTGGGCTATGGCTACACCTTC. Translated, it gives CAWNRFVGYGYTF. This chain joins TRBV30 and TRBJ1-2; D ambiguous. V was trimmed by 4 bases and J by 4 bases, leaving 13 bases between them. Germline V CDR1 and CDR2: GTSNPN, SVGIG (reference sequence). The CDR3 spans 13 residues.

The chain has TRBV5-1 and TRBJ2-7; 11 bases fit TRBD2. The germline V gene has CDR1 SGHRS and CDR2 YFSETQ. J was trimmed by 0 bases and V by 0 bases; bases with no gene match: 5. This CDR3 contains 17 residues. The CDR3 bases are TGCGCCAGCAGCTTGGAGGTAGCGGGAGGGCCCTCCTACGAGCAGTACTTC. This translates into CASSLEVAGGPSYEQYF. Looking up the rest from reference TRBV5-1 and TRBJ2-7 gives the full variable domain: KAGVTQTPRYLIKTRGQQVTLSCSPISGHRSVSWYQQTPGQGLQFLFEYFSETQRNKGNFPGRFSGRQFSNSRSEMNVSTLELGDSALYLCASSLEVAGGPSYEQYFGPGTRLTVT.

The CDR3 spells CASRPPGPGASGANVLTF. CDR3 sequence (DNA): TGTGCCAGCAGACCGCCCGGGCCGGGGGCCAGTGGGGCCAACGTCCTGACTTTC. The chain carries TRBV7-2 and TRBJ2-6; the D gene could be TRBD1 or TRBD2 (6 bases each). The V and J ends lost 6 bases and 3 bases respectively, with 21 bases between them. The V gene's germline CDR1 is SGHTA and CDR2 FQGNSA. This CDR3 region has 18 residues.

The chain recombines TRBV2 with TRBJ1-6; D perhaps matches TRBD1 (5 bases). Looked up from germline, CDR1 is SNHLY and CDR2 is FYNNEI. The CDR3 consists of 12 residues. Deletions cut 8 bases from V and 8 bases from J, with 10 bases between. The CDR3 nucleotides read TGTGCCAGCCTCTGGGGGGATTCACCCCTCCACTTT. Protein sequence: CASLWGDSPLHF.

The chain recombines TRBV19 with TRBJ1-5; no definite D call. Per germline, CDR1 LNHDA and CDR2 SQIVND (reference sequence). This CDR3 is 14 amino acids long. Trimming took 3 bases from V and 7 from J, leaving 13 bases between them. CDR3: CASSIPGTRQPQHF. The CDR3 bases are TGTGCCAGTAGTATCCCCGGAACGCGACAGCCCCAGCATTTT.

The chain joins TRBV28 to TRBJ2-3; 7 nucleotides match TRBD1. Per the germline V gene, CDR1 is MDHEN and CDR2 is SYDVKM. Trimming at V came to 7 bases and at J to 1 base, leaving 2 bases not matched to a gene. This CDR3 comprises 13 residues. CDR3 loop: CASKTGGTDTQYF. The CDR3 DNA reads as TGTGCCAGCAAAACAGGGGGCACAGATACGCAGTATTTT.

This chain connects TRBV19 to TRBJ1-5; 8 bases map to TRBD1. CDR1 is LNHDA and CDR2 is SQIVND in the germline V gene (reference sequence). J lost 4 bases, V lost 6 bases, and 8 bases had no gene match. This CDR3 has 15 amino acids. CDR3 in amino acids: CASRTTGEGNQPQHF. CDR3 bases: TGTGCCAGTAGGACGACAGGGGAAGGGAATCAGCCCCAGCATTTT.

The chain links TRBV11-1 to TRBJ1-2; no clear D. Germline V lookup: CDR1 SGHAT, CDR2 FQDESV (reference sequence). Trimming pared 2 bases from V and 4 bases from J, leaving 8 bases between. The CDR3 consists of 13 residues. The CDR3 bases are TGTGCCAGCAGCTTAAGCGGGATCTATGGCTACACCTTC. Protein: CASSLSGIYGYTF.

V is TRBV5-6 and J is TRBJ2-2, with TRBD2 identical over 9 bases. From germline, CDR1 is SGHDT and CDR2 YYEEEE. V was clipped by 2 bases and J by 1 base; unmatched bases: 6. The CDR3 has 17 amino acids. This chain's CDR3 is CASSFGGGRVNTGELFF. The CDR3 DNA reads as TGTGCCAGCAGCTTCGGGGGCGGGAGGGTGAACACCGGGGAGCTGTTTTTT.

The count of this clone is one. V is TRBV28 and J is TRBJ2-1; D is unresolved. The CDR3 covers 16 residues. Per germline, CDR1 MDHEN and CDR2 SYDVKM. V was trimmed by 5 bases and J by 5 bases, leaving 19 bases between them. The CDR3 region has the DNA TGTGCCAGCAGTAAGAGGCTGGGATATGGGGACAATGAGCAGTTCTTC. Translation: CASSKRLGYGDNEQFF.

The rearrangement uses TRBV7-9 and TRBJ1-3; unclear D gene. Germline V gives CDR1 SEHNR, CDR2 FQNEAQ (reference sequence). Trimming pared 0 bases from V and 0 bases from J, leaving 3 bases between. This CDR3 region has 14 residues. The CDR3 loop reads CASSLAPSGNTIYF. As DNA, the CDR3 is TGTGCCAGCAGCTTAGCGCCCTCTGGAAACACCATATATTTT.

J is TRBJ1-1 and V is TRBV5-4, with D possibly being TRBD1 (5 bases). The CDR3 is 14 amino acids. The germline V and J ends were trimmed by 4 bases and 0 bases, with 10 bases remaining between them. Per germline, CDR1 SGHNT and CDR2 YYREEE (reference sequence). CDR3 in DNA: TGTGCCAGCAGCATGGGGGTAATGAACACTGAAGCTTTCTTT. Its translation: CASSMGVMNTEAFF.

CDR3 sequence reads: CASRSSRTSYEQYF. The DNA for the CDR3 is TGTGCCAGCAGATCGAGCAGAACATCCTACGAGCAGTACTTC. The rearrangement joins TRBV27 to TRBJ2-7; D remains unclear. Per the germline V gene, CDR1 is MNHEY and CDR2 is SMNVEV (reference sequence). This CDR3 has 14 amino acids. Between the trimmed V and J ends, which lost 6 bases and 1 base, there was a span of 13 bases.

V usage is TRBV28 and J usage is TRBJ2-1; D is perhaps TRBD2 (5 bases). This CDR3 comprises 15 residues. In germline, CDR1 is MDHEN, CDR2 SYDVKM. Trimming cost V 1 base and J 6 bases, with 13 bases left between them. Here the CDR3 reads CASSLYGGPPNEQFF. The CDR3 bases are TGTGCCAGCAGTTTATACGGAGGACCTCCCAATGAGCAGTTCTTC. Full variable domain (rest looked up from reference TRBV28 and TRBJ2-1): DVKVTQSSRYLVKRTGEKVFLECVQDMDHENMFWYRQDPGLGLRLIYFSYDVKMKEKGDIPEGYSVSREKKERFSLILESASTNQTSMYLCASSLYGGPPNEQFFGPGTRLTVL.

The CDR3 protein is CASRWGNGYTF. Written as DNA, the CDR3 is TGTGCCAGCAGGTGGGGAAATGGCTACACCTTC. This rearrangement joins TRBV25-1 to TRBJ1-2; the D is unclear. CDR3 length equals 11 residues. The germline V gene has CDR1 MGHDK and CDR2 SYGVNS. V dropped 6 bases and J dropped 6 bases, with 8 bases sitting between them.

The V gene is TRBV18, the J gene TRBJ2-1; the D is unclear. This CDR3 has 13 residues. In germline, CDR1 is KGHSH, CDR2 LQKENI. Trimming took off 2 bases at V and 9 bases at J, with 11 bases between the two ends. CDR3 residues: CASSPRVAGEQFF. The CDR3 DNA follows: TGTGCCAGCTCACCAAGGGTAGCCGGTGAGCAGTTCTTC.

The chain employs TRBV4-1 and TRBJ2-6; D unclear. The ends were cut back, 0 bases at V and 4 bases at J, with 4 bases in the middle. This CDR3 has 14 amino acids. The germline CDR1 and CDR2 sequences are MGHRA and YSYEKL. The CDR3 nucleotides are TGCGCCAGCAGCCAAGATTCCGGGGCCAACGTCCTGACTTTC. This codes for CASSQDSGANVLTF.

V gene TRBV7-8 combines with J gene TRBJ2-3; D not resolved. V gave up 2 bases and J gave up 7 bases, with 10 bases separating them. The CDR3 has 13 residues. Germline CDR1 reads SGHVS; CDR2 reads FQNEAQ. In nucleotides, the CDR3 is TGTGCCAGCAGCTTATCGGCCAAAAATACGCAGTATTTT. Its protein product is CASSLSAKNTQYF.

V is TRBV27 and J is TRBJ2-3; 9 bases align to TRBD2. The CDR3 runs to 17 residues. Trimming took 4 bases from V and 0 from J; bases not matched to a gene: 8. CDR1 and CDR2 from the germline V gene are MNHEY and SMNVEV (reference sequence). The DNA of the CDR3 is TGTGCCAGCAGTTCAGGCTCCGGGACTAGCAGCACAGATACGCAGTATTTT. Protein sequence: CASSSGSGTSSTDTQYF.